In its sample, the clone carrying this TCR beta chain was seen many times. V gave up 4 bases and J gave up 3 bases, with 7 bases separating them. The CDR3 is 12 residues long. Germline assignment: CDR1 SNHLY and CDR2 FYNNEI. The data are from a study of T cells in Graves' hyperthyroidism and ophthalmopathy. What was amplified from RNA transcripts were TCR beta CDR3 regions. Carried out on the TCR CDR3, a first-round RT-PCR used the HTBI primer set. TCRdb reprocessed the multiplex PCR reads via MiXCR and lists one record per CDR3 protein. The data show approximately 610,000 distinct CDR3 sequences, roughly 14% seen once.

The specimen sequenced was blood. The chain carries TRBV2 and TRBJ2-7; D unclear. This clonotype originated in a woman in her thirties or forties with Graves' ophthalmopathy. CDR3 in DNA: TGTGCCAGCAGTGCGACCGGCTACGAGCAGTACTTC. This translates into CASSATGYEQYF.